These 20 T cell receptor beta chains share one sample of origin, sequenced in a study of blood T cell repertoires in COVID-19. The protocol was immunoSEQ multiplex PCR, while the TCRdb copy is restricted to in-frame clones and leaves out a portion. Counted here are fewer than 200,000 clones, 65% to 85% occurring once; the ten biggest clones make up 3.6%. The sequenced material came from PBMCs or T cells enriched from blood (not recorded which). The receptors were sampled from a woman aged 45-65 years in a cohort exposed to, infected with or recovered from COVID-19 (not recorded which).

This clone was detected only once. The gene calls are TRBV15 and TRBJ1-2, with a weak D call TRBD1 (6 bases). The CDR3 has 15 residues. The germline V gene encodes CDR1 LNHNV and CDR2 YYDKDF (reference sequence). Trimming took 4 bases from V and 8 from J, leaving 20 bases between them. The chain's CDR3 is CATSNPSRGGEGYTF. The DNA for the CDR3 is TGTGCCACCAGCAACCCCTCAAGGGGGGGTGAGGGCTACACCTTC.

V gene TRBV5-4 combines with J gene TRBJ2-1; 9 nucleotides agree with TRBD2. The CDR3 runs to 16 residues. The V gene's germline CDR1 is SGHNT and CDR2 YYREEE (reference sequence). The junction had 3 bases not matched to a gene; V was cut back by 1 base and J by 1 base. The CDR3 sequence is CASSLLSGSSYNEQFF. The CDR3 region has the DNA TGTGCCAGCAGCTTGCTTAGCGGGAGTTCCTACAATGAGCAGTTCTTC.

This clone has a handful of counts. The chain has TRBV19 and TRBJ1-4; possibly TRBD1 for D (6 bases). This CDR3 region has 13 residues. Deletions cut 6 bases from V and 8 bases from J, with 13 bases between. Germline loops: CDR1 LNHDA, CDR2 SQIVND (reference sequence). CDR3 residues: CASRFAGAEKLFF. The CDR3 nucleotides are TGTGCCAGTAGGTTCGCGGGGGCCGAAAAACTGTTTTTT. Complete variable domain (other parts from reference TRBV19 and TRBJ1-4): DGGITQSPKYLFRKEGQNVTLSCEQNLNHDAMYWYRQDPGQGLRLIYYSQIVNDFQKGDIAEGYSVSREKKESFPLTVTSAQKNPTAFYLCASRFAGAEKLFFGSGTQLSVL.

This chain links TRBV28 with TRBJ1-5, with TRBD1 matching 7 bases. The junction had 12 bases not matched to a gene; V was cut back by 3 bases and J by 10 bases. The CDR3 is made up of 15 amino acids. Germline-derived CDR1 and CDR2 are MDHEN and SYDVKM. The CDR3 loop reads CASSFPGQINFPQHF. The CDR3 bases are TGTGCCAGCAGTTTCCCGGGACAGATAAATTTTCCCCAGCATTTT.

This chain connects TRBV10-2 to TRBJ2-3; no firm D call. Trimming cost V 6 bases and J 0 bases, with 4 bases left between them. CDR1 WSHSY and CDR2 SAAADI come from the germline V gene. The CDR3 covers 12 residues. CDR3 DNA: TGCGCCAGCAGAACTAGCACAGATACGCAGTATTTT. This codes for CASRTSTDTQYF.

The chain employs TRBV19 and TRBJ1-4; 8 bases match TRBD1. Trimming removed 6 bases from V and 3 bases from J; junction bases left unmatched: 3. Per the germline V gene, CDR1 is LNHDA and CDR2 is SQIVND (reference sequence). The CDR3 covers 14 residues. Written as DNA, the CDR3 is TGTGCCAGTAGCCCGGGACAGGCTAATGAAAAACTGTTTTTT. It yields the protein CASSPGQANEKLFF.

V is TRBV6-1 and J is TRBJ1-5, with D hard to call. The CDR3 is 16 residues long. The V end lost 4 bases, the J end lost 0 bases, and 13 bases lay between the germline ends. Germline values: CDR1 MNHNS, CDR2 SASEGT. In DNA form, the CDR3 reads TGTGCCAGCAGTGCGTCCTTCGAGATTAGCAATCAGCCCCAGCATTTT. This encodes CASSASFEISNQPQHF.

The chain recombines TRBV6-6 with TRBJ2-7; TRBD2 is a possible D gene (5 bases). CDR3 length: 15 amino acids. V shed 0 bases and J shed 0 bases, with 9 bases lying between them. Per the germline V gene, CDR1 is MNHNY and CDR2 is SVGAGI (reference sequence). Here the CDR3 reads CASSYSSGNSYEQYF. The CDR3 DNA reads TGTGCCAGCAGTTACTCAAGCGGAAACTCCTACGAGCAGTACTTC.

This CDR3 reads CASSRDRATGELFF. CDR3 nucleotides: TGTGCCAGCAGCAGGGACAGGGCCACCGGGGAGCTGTTTTTT. This chain connects TRBV5-6 to TRBJ2-2, with TRBD1 identical over 9 bases. This CDR3 has 14 amino acids. Germline V CDR1 and CDR2: SGHDT, YYEEEE. V shed 4 bases, J shed 4 bases, and the junction held 2 bases outside the gene matches.

The chain couples TRBV28 to TRBJ2-7; D is possibly TRBD1 (5 bases). Trimming left V 8 bases short and J 4 bases short, with 15 bases between. CDR1 MDHEN and CDR2 SYDVKM come from the germline V gene. This CDR3 region has 13 residues. The CDR3 sequence: CASFPGIGYEQYF. The DNA of the CDR3 is TGTGCCAGCTTCCCAGGGATAGGGTACGAGCAGTACTTC.

The J gene is TRBJ1-6, the V gene TRBV18, with TRBD1 identical over 7 bases. Germline values: CDR1 KGHSH, CDR2 LQKENI. Trimming cost V 6 bases and J 7 bases; bases outside gene matches: 3. The CDR3 loop spans 13 amino acids. CDR3 sequence: CASSETGNSPLHF. The CDR3 coding sequence is TGTGCCAGCTCGGAGACAGGGAATTCACCCCTCCACTTT.

This clone was seen once. V is TRBV5-1 and J is TRBJ2-3; 10 bases align to TRBD2. This CDR3 has 18 amino acids. V shed 0 bases and J 2 bases; nucleotides not matched to a gene: 9. Germline CDR1 is SGHRS and CDR2 is YFSETQ. In nucleotides, the CDR3 is TGCGCCAGCAGCTTGGGAAATAGCGGGAGGTTTCTCACAGATACGCAGTATTTT. Translation: CASSLGNSGRFLTDTQYF.

The chain uses TRBV19 and TRBJ2-7, with 10 bases fitting TRBD2. CDR3 length equals 14 residues. Germline V gene lookup returns CDR1 LNHDA and CDR2 SQIVND (reference sequence). Germline trimming cut 6 bases from V and 3 bases from J; bases unmatched to any gene: 5. The CDR3 DNA is TGTGCCAGTAGCCCTAGCGGGAGTCTCTACGAGCAGTACTTC. This codes for CASSPSGSLYEQYF.

This chain uses TRBV7-9 with TRBJ1-6, with TRBD1 identical over 11 bases. The CDR3 has 15 residues. The V and J ends lost 1 base and 10 bases, in that order; junction bases with no gene match: 3. Germline assignment: CDR1 SEHNR and CDR2 FQNEAQ (reference sequence). CDR3 region: CASSLGTGGRSPLHF. In DNA, the CDR3 is TGTGCCAGCAGCTTAGGGACAGGGGGCAGGTCACCCCTCCACTTT.

The chain couples TRBV5-5 to TRBJ2-4; D may be TRBD2 (5 bases). CDR1 SGHKS and CDR2 YYEKEE come from the germline V gene (reference sequence). This CDR3 spans 15 amino acids. V was pared by 0 bases and J by 12 bases, with 19 bases between. CDR3 nucleotide sequence: TGTGCCAGCAGCTTGGGTTTGTCGAGCGGATCGGGTCAGTACTTC. Its protein product is CASSLGLSSGSGQYF.

The rearrangement uses TRBV10-3 and TRBJ1-3, with 7 positions matching TRBD1. Germline-derived CDR1 and CDR2 are ENHRY and SYGVKD. V trimming: 8 bases; J trimming: 2 bases; junction bases outside the gene matches: 3. The CDR3 is 13 residues long. CDR3 nucleotides: TGTGCCATCGGACAGGCCCCTGGAAACACCATATATTTT. Amino acids: CAIGQAPGNTIYF.

The V and J genes are TRBV24-1 and TRBJ2-4; TRBD2 matches 12 bases. Germline loops: CDR1 KGHDR, CDR2 SFDVKD. This CDR3 contains 15 residues. The V and J ends lost 3 bases and 8 bases, in that order; junction bases with no gene match: 4. The CDR3 sequence is CATSDATSGSYIQYF. The CDR3 DNA follows: TGTGCCACCAGTGATGCGACTAGCGGGAGTTACATTCAGTACTTC.

V and J are TRBV14 and TRBJ1-2; D may be TRBD1 (5 bases). The V gene's germline CDR1 is SGHDN and CDR2 FVKESK. This CDR3 is built from 16 residues. Trimming cost V 0 bases and J 4 bases, with 15 bases left between them. In DNA, the CDR3 is TGTGCCAGCAGCCAAGATAACCAGGGACTTGGCTATGGCTACACCTTC. Translated, it gives CASSQDNQGLGYGYTF.

This clone occurred a few times. V is TRBV19 and J is TRBJ2-7, with D possibly TRBD1 on 6 matching bases. Looked up from germline, CDR1 is LNHDA and CDR2 is SQIVND (reference sequence). The CDR3 totals 15 residues. V was clipped by 3 bases and J by 9 bases, with 21 bases between them. In nucleotides, the CDR3 is TGTGCCAGTAGTATCCCCGGACAGAAGCCTCTACGGCAGTACTTC. This codes for CASSIPGQKPLRQYF.

CDR3 nucleotides: TGTGCCAGCACCAACGACGGGGTAAGGCGGGAGCCCCAGTACGAGCAGTACTTC. Amino acids: CASTNDGVRREPQYEQYF. The chain uses TRBV7-3 and TRBJ2-7; 7 bases map to TRBD2. The J segment lost 4 bases and the V segment lost 7 bases, leaving 22 bases of the junction unmatched. The CDR3 spans 18 residues. Germline V gene sequence: CDR1 SGHTA, CDR2 FQGTGA.